Below are 20 T cell receptor beta chains sequenced from a single sample in a study of monozygotic twins with inflammatory bowel disease. TCRdb reprocessed the 5' RACE reads, keeping one entry per CDR3 protein, no DNA. This table holds 330,000 or so distinct CDR3 sequences. Sample: blood. The receptors shown here come from a human donor with ulcerative colitis or Crohn's disease, or a healthy co-twin of an affected twin (not recorded which).

The J gene is TRBJ1-1, the V gene TRBV28. The germline V gene has CDR1 MDHEN and CDR2 SYDVKM. The CDR3 has 14 residues. The CDR3 protein is CASSLRPKDTEAFF.

The rearrangement uses TRBV6-2 or TRBV6-3 and TRBJ2-1; checking the TCRdb D call of TRBD2 is not possible without DNA. In germline, CDR1 is MNHEY, CDR2 SVGEGT. The CDR3 has 16 amino acids. The CDR3 loop reads CASSLGSGDFHNEQFF.

The chain carries TRBV12-3 or TRBV12-4 and TRBJ2-1; TCRdb gives TRBD2 as the D gene, but with no DNA this cannot be confirmed. CDR3 size: 14 residues. CDR3 loop: CASSLGPYGGEQFF.

This chain connects TRBV5-6 to TRBJ2-6. This CDR3 spans 16 amino acids. Germline-derived CDR1 and CDR2 are SGHDT and YYEEEE. The CDR3: CASSLVLGSGANVLTF.

The rearrangement uses TRBV30 and TRBJ1-3. From germline, CDR1 is GTSNPN and CDR2 SVGIG (reference sequence). The CDR3 contains 13 residues. This CDR3 reads CAWSQGRGNTIYF.

The chain employs TRBV6-5 and TRBJ1-2; as DNA is missing, the TRBD1 call by TCRdb cannot be tested. Germline lookup yields CDR1 MNHEY and CDR2 SVGAGI. The CDR3 runs 15 residues. The CDR3 loop reads CASSWDSALPYGYTF.

This sequence joins TRBV7-9 and TRBJ1-1. Looked up from germline, CDR1 is SEHNR and CDR2 is FQNEAQ (reference sequence). The CDR3 covers 15 residues. The CDR3 loop is CASSLSRIANTEAFF. Full variable domain (remainder filled in from reference TRBV7-9 and TRBJ1-1): DTGVSQNPRHKITKRGQNVTFRCDPISEHNRLYWYRQTLGQGPEFLTYFQNEAQLEKSRLLSDRFSAERPKGSFSTLEIQRTEQGDSAMYLCASSLSRIANTEAFFGQGTRLTVV.

V is TRBV20-1 and J is TRBJ2-1. Per germline, CDR1 DFQATT and CDR2 SNEGSKA (reference sequence). The CDR3 contains 11 residues. The CDR3 loop is CSAFRDNEQFF.

The chain links TRBV24-1 to TRBJ1-2; TCRdb calls TRBD1, which cannot be checked without DNA. The CDR3 sequence is 15 residues long. Germline V gene data show CDR1 as KGHDR and CDR2 as SFDVKD. This chain's CDR3 is CATSDADRTNYGYTF.

V gene TRBV12-5 combines with J gene TRBJ2-1; absent DNA, TCRdb's TRBD2 call cannot be checked. Looked up from germline, CDR1 is LGHNT and CDR2 is FRNRAP. The CDR3 runs 15 residues. The CDR3 reads CASGLSSGTLNEQFF.

The V and J genes are TRBV6-1 and TRBJ2-3; TCRdb indicates TRBD2, and absent DNA this call remains unverified. CDR1 and CDR2 from the germline V gene are MNHNS and SASEGT. The CDR3 has 15 amino acids. The chain's CDR3 is CASPKEGFATDTQYF.

The J gene is TRBJ2-7, the V gene TRBV4-2; absent DNA, TCRdb's TRBD1 call cannot be checked. The germline V gene encodes CDR1 LGHNA and CDR2 YNFKEQ. The CDR3 runs 15 residues. The CDR3 here is CASSQALQPGREQYF.

CDR3 residues: CSVEVRDRVAYEQYF. The V call is TRBV29-1, the J call TRBJ2-7; no DNA is available, so the TRBD1 call from TCRdb remains unchecked. Per the germline V gene, CDR1 is SQVTM and CDR2 is ANQGSEA. CDR3 length: 15 amino acids.

This chain links TRBV29-1 with TRBJ1-2. CDR1 is SQVTM and CDR2 is ANQGSEA in the germline V gene. This CDR3 has 12 amino acids. The CDR3 spells CSVAREFSGYTF. The entire variable domain, with the rest obtained from reference TRBV29-1 and TRBJ1-2, is as follows: SAVISQKPSRDICQRGTSLTIQCQVDSQVTMMFWYRQQPGQSLTLIATANQGSEATYESGFVIDKFPISRPNLTFSTLTVSNMSPEDSSIYLCSVAREFSGYTFGSGTRLTVV.

This chain joins TRBV4-1 and TRBJ1-1. The CDR3 length is 15 residues. Germline V gene data show CDR1 as MGHRA and CDR2 as YSYEKL. CDR3 protein: CASSQPSREPTEAFF.

The chain carries TRBV7-2 and TRBJ1-6. CDR1 is SGHTA and CDR2 is FQGNSA in the germline V gene. The CDR3 runs to 16 residues. The CDR3: CASSLNFISNGSPLHF.

The chain recombines TRBV6-1 with TRBJ2-7. Germline V gene sequence: CDR1 MNHNS, CDR2 SASEGT. This CDR3 has 11 residues. CDR3 protein: CASSELGEQYF.

CDR3 sequence reads: CASSYSIDEQYF. The V call is TRBV6-2 or TRBV6-3, the J call TRBJ2-7. This CDR3 contains 12 residues. Germline lookup yields CDR1 MNHEY and CDR2 SVGEGT.

V is TRBV5-1 and J is TRBJ2-7; TCRdb selects TRBD1, and the lack of DNA leaves this call unchecked. This CDR3 has 17 amino acids. CDR1 and CDR2 (germline): SGHRS, YFSETQ. CDR3 residues: CASSLETTGVFTYEQYF.

The chain joins TRBV6-5 to TRBJ2-1. This CDR3 contains 16 residues. In germline, CDR1 is MNHEY, CDR2 SVGAGI. CDR3 protein: CASSYDPFSSYNEQFF.